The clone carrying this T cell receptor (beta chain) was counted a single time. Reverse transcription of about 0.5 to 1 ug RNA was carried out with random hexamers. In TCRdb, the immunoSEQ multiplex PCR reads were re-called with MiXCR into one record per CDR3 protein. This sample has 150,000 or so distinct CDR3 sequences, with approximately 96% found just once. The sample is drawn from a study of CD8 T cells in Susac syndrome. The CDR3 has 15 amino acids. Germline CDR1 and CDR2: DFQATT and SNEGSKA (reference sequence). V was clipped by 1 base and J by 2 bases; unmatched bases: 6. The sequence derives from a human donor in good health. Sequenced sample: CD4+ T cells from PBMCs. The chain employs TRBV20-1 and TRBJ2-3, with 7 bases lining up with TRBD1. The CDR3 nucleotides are TGCAGTGCTAGAGCCCAAGGGACAGCCACAGATACGCAGTATTTT. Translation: CSARAQGTATDTQYF.